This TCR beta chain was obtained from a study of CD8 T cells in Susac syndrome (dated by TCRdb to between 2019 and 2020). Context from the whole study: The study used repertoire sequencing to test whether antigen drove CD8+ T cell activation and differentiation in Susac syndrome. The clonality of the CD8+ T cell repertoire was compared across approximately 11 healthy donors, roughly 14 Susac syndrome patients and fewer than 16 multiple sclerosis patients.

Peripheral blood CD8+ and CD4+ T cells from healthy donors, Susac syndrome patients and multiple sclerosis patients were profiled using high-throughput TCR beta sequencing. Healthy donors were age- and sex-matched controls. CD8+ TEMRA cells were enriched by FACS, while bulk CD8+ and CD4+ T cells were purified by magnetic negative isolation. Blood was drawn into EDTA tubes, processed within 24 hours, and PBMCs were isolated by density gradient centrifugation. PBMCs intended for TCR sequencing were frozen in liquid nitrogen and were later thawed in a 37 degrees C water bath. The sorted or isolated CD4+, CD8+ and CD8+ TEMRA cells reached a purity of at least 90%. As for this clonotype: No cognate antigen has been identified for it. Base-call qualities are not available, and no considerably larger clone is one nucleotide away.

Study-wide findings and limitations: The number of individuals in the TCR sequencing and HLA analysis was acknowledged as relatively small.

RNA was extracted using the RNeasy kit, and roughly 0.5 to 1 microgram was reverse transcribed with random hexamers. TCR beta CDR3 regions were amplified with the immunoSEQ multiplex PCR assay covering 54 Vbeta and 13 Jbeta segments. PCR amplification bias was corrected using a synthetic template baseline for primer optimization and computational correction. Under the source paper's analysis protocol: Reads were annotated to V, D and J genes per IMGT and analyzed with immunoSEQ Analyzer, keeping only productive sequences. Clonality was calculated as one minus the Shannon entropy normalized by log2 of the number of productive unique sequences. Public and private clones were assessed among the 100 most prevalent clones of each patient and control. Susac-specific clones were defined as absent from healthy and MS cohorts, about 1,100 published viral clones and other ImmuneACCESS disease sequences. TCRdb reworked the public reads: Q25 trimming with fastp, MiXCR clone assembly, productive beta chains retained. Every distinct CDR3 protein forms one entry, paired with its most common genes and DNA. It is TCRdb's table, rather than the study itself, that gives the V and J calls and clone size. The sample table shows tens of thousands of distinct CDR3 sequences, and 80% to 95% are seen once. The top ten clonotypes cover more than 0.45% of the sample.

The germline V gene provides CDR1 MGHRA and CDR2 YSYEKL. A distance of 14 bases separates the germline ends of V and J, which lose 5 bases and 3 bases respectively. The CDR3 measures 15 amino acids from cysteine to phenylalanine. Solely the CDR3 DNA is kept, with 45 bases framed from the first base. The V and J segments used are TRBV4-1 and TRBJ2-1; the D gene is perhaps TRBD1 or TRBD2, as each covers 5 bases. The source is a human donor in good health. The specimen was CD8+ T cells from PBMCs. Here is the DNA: TGCGCCAGCAGCGGGACGGCCGGGATCTACAATGAGCAGTTCTTC. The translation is CASSGTAGIYNEQFF.